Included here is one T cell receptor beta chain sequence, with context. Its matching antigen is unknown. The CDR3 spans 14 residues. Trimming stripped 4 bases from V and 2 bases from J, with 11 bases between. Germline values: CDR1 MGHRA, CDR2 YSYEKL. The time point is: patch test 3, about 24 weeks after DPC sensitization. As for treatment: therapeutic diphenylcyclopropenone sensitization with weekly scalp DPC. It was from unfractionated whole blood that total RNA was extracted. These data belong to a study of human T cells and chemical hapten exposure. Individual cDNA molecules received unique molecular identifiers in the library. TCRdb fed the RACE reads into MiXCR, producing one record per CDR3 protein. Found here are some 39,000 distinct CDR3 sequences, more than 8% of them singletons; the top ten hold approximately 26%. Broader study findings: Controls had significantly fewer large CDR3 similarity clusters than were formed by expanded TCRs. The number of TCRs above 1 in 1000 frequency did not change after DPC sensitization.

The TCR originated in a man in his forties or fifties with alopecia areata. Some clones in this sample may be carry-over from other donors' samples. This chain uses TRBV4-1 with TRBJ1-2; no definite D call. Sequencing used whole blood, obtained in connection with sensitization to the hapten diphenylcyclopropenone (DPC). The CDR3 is CASSPFQENYGYTF. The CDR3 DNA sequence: TGCGCCAGCAGCCCATTTCAAGAAAACTATGGCTACACCTTC.